This T cell receptor (beta chain) was recorded in a study of T cells in Graves' hyperthyroidism and ophthalmopathy. Patients were excluded for uncontrolled infection, other autoimmune disease, pregnancy or lactation. On the basis of clinical symptoms, serum thyroxine and TRAb, thyroid ultrasound and orbital computed tomography, diagnoses were made. This CDR3 has 13 residues. Germline CDR1 WNHNN, CDR2 SYGVQD (reference sequence). Trimming took off 2 bases at V and 6 bases at J, with 7 bases between the two ends. TCR beta CDR3 sequences were amplified from RNA transcripts. First-round RT-PCR of the TCR CDR3 relied on the HTBI primer set. MiXCR, applied by TCRdb to the multiplex PCR reads, yields one record per CDR3 protein. Found here are approximately 600,000 distinct CDR3 sequences, less than 25% of them singletons; the top ten hold approximately 30%.

The chain recombines TRBV10-1 with TRBJ2-2; D not resolved. Sequences were obtained from blood. The source of this sequence is a man aged 25 to 45 with Graves' ophthalmopathy. CDR3 coding DNA: TGCGCCAGCAGTGAGGGTAGGGCCGGGGAGCTGTTTTTT. Translation: CASSEGRAGELFF.